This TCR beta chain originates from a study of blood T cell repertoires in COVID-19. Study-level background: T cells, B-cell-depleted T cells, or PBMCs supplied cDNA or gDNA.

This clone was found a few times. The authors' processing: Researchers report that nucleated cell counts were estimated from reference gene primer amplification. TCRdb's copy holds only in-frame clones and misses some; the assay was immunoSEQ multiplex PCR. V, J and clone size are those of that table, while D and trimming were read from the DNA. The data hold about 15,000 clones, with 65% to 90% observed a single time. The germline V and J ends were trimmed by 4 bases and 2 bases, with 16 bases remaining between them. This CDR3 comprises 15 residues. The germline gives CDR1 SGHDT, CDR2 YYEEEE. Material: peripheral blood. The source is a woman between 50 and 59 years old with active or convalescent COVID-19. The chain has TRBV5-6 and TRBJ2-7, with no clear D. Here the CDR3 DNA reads TGTGCCAGCAGCGCTCTGTCTCCGAGTACCTACGAGCAGTACTTC. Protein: CASSALSPSTYEQYF.